This TCR beta chain emerged from a study of T-cell memory formation after mild COVID-19. For the study at large: TCR clusters showed largely donor specificity.

This clonotype was found a few times. The antigen remains unidentified. Libraries for TCRalpha and TCRbeta carried sample barcodes and unique molecular identifiers via 5'RACE. Via MiXCR, TCRdb re-called the 5' RACE reads, giving one row per CDR3 protein. The data contain tens of thousands of distinct CDR3 sequences, 7% to 8% of them seen just once; the ten biggest clones take up approximately 1.5%. Study-level findings and limits: A subset of responding clones appeared in pre-infection memory, suggesting cross-reactive memory joined. Balance between CD4 and CD8 was seen in clones contracting day 15 to 85, and a CD4+ lean was seen in later expanders.

The CDR3 sequence is 16 residues long. Germline V gives CDR1 MDHEN, CDR2 SYDVKM. The trim removed 2 bases at V and 2 bases at J, leaving 7 bases unmatched. This TCR was sampled from a man between 18 and 29 years old who had mild COVID-19 (a few samples of this study predate the infection). Cell type and time point are not known. Specimen: PBMCs or a T cell subset sorted from them (not recorded which). The chain recombines TRBV28 with TRBJ1-2; 8 nucleotides line up with TRBD1. CDR3 DNA sequence: TGTGCCAGCAGTTTAAACCCAGGACAGGGCAACTATGGCTACACCTTC. The encoded protein is CASSLNPGQGNYGYTF.